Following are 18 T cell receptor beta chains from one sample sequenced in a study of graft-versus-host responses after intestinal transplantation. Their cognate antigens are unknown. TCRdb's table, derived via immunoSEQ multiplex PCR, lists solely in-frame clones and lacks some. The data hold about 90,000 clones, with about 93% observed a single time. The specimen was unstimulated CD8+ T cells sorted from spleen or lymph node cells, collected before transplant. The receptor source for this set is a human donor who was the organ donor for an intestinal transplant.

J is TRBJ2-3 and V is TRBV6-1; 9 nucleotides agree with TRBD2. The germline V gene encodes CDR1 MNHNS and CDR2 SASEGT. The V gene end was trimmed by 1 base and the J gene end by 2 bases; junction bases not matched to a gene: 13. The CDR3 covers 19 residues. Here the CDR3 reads CASSEEYFWTSDITDTQYF. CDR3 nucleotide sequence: TGTGCCAGCAGTGAAGAATATTTTTGGACTAGCGATATCACAGATACGCAGTATTTT.

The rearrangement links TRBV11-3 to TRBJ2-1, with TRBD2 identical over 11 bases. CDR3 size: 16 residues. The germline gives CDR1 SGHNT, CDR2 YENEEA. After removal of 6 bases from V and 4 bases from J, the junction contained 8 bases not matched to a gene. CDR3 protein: CASRTLLAGGYNEQFF. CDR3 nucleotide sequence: TGTGCCAGCAGGACCCTTTTAGCGGGGGGGTACAATGAGCAGTTCTTC.

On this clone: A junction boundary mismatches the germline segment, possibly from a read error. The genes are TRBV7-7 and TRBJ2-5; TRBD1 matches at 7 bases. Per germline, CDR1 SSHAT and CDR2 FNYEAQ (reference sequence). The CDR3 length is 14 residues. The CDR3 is CASSLNAGGETQYF. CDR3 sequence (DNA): TGTGCTAGCAGCTTAAATGCAGGGGGAGAGACCCAGTACTTC.

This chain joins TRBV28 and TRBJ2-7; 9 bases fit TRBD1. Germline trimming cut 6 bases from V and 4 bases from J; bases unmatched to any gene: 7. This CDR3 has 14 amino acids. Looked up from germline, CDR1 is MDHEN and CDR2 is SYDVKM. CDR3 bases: TGTGCCAGCAGCCCCGGGACAGGGCAATACGAGCAGTACTTC. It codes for CASSPGTGQYEQYF. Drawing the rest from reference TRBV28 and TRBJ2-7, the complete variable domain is DVKVTQSSRYLVKRTGEKVFLECVQDMDHENMFWYRQDPGLGLRLIYFSYDVKMKEKGDIPEGYSVSREKKERFSLILESASTNQTSMYLCASSPGTGQYEQYFGPGTRLTVT.

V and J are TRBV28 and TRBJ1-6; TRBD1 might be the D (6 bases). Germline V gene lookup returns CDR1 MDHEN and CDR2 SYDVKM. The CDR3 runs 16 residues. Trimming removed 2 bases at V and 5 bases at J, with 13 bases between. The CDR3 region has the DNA TGTGCCAGCAGTTTAGTCGGGACAAGCGATAATTCACCCCTCCACTTT. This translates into CASSLVGTSDNSPLHF.

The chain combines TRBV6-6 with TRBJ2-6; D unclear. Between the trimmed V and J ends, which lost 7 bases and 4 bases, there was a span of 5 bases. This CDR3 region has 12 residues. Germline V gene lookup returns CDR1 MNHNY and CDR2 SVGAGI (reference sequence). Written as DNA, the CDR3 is TGTGCCAGCACCGTAGGGGCCAACGTCCTGACTTTC. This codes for CASTVGANVLTF.

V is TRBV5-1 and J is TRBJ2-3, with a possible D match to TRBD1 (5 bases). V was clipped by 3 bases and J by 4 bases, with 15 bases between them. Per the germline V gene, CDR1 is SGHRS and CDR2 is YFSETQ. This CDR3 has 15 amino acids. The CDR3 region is CASSSVGAASDTQYF. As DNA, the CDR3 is TGCGCCAGCAGCTCGGTAGGGGCGGCGTCAGATACGCAGTATTTT.

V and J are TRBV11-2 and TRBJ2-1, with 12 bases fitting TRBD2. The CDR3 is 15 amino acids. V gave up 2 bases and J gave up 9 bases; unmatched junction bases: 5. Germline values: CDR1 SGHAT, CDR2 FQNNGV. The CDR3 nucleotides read TGTGCCAGCAGCTTATCTAGCGGGAGGGCCAGTGAGCAGTTCTTC. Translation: CASSLSSGRASEQFF.

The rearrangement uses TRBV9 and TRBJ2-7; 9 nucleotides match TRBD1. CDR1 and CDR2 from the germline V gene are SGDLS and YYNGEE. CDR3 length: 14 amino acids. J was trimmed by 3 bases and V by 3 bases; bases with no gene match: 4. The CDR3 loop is CASSAGTGLYEQYF. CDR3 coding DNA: TGTGCCAGCAGCGCCGGGACAGGGCTCTACGAGCAGTACTTC.

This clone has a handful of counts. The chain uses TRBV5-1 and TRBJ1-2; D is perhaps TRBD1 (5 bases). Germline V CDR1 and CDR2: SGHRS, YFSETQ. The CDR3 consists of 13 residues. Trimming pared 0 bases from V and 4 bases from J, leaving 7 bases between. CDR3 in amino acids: CASSLEGSYGYTF. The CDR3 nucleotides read TGCGCCAGCAGCTTGGAGGGGTCCTATGGCTACACCTTC.

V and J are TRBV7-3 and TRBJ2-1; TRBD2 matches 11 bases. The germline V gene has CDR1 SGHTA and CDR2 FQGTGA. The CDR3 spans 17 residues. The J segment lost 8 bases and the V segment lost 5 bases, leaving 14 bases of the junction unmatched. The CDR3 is CASSPTVAGGPFYEQFF. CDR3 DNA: TGTGCCAGCAGCCCTACGGTAGCGGGGGGGCCTTTTTATGAGCAGTTCTTC.

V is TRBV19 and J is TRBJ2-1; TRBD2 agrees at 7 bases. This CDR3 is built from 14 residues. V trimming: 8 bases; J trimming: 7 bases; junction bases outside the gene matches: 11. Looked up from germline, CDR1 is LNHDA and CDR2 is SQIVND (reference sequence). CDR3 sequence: CASSWGGTRNEQFF. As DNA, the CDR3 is TGTGCCAGTTCTTGGGGGGGGACGCGGAATGAGCAGTTCTTC.

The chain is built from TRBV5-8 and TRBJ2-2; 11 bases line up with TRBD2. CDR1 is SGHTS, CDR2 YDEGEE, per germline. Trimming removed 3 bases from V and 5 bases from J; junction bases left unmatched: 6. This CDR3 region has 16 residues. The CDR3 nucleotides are TGTGCCAGCAGCTCCAGGGGACTAGCGGAAACCGGGGAGCTGTTTTTT. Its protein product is CASSSRGLAETGELFF.

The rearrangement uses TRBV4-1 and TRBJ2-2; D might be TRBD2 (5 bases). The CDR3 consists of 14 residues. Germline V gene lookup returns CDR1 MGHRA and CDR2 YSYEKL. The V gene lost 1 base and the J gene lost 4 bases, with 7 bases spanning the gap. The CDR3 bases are TGCGCCAGCAGCCAAGTGGGGAGCACCGGGGAGCTGTTTTTT. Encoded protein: CASSQVGSTGELFF.

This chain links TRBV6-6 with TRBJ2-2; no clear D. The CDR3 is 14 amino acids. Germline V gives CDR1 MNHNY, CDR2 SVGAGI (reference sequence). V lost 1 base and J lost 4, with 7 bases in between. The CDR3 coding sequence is TGTGCCAGCAGTTACTGGGCAGCCACCGGGGAGCTGTTTTTT. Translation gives CASSYWAATGELFF.

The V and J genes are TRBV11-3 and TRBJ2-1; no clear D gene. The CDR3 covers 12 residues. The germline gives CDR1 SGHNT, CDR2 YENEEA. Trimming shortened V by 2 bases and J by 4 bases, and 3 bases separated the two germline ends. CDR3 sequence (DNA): TGTGCCAGCAGCTTACCATACAATGAGCAGTTCTTC. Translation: CASSLPYNEQFF.

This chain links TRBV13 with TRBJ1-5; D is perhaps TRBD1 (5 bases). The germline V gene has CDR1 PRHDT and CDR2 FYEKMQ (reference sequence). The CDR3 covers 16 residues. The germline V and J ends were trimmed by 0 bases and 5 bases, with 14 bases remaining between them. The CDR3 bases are TGTGCCAGCAGCTTAGGCTTGGGGACGGGAGATCAGCCCCAGCATTTT. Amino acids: CASSLGLGTGDQPQHF.

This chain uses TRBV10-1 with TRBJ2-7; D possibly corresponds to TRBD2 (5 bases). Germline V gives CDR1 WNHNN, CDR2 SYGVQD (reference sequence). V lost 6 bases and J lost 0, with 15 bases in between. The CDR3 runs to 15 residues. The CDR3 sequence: CASRPVAPPSYEQYF. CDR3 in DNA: TGCGCCAGCAGACCAGTAGCGCCTCCCTCCTACGAGCAGTACTTC.